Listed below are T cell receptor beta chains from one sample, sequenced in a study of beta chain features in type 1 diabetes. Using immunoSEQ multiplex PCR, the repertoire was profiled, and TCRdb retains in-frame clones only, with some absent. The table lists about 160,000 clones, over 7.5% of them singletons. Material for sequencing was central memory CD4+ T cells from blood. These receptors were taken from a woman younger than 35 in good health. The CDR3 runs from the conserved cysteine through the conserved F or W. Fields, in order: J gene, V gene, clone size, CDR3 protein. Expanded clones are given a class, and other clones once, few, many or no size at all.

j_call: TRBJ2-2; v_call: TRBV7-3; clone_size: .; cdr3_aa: CASSLGQANTGELFF
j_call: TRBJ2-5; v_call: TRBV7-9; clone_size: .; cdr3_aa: CASSSGQGRATQETQYF
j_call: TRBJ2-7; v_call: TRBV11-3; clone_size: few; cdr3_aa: CASSRGQNYEQYF
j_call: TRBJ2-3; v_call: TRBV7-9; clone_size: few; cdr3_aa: CASSLSPLAGVLADTQYF
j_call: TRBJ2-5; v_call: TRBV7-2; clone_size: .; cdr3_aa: CASSLEVGGAETQYF
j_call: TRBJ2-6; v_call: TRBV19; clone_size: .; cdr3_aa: CASSMGTSGLSGANVLTF
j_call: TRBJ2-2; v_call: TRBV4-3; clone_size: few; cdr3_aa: CASSSRQGNMAGELFF
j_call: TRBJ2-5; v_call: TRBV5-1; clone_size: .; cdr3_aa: CASSLAVRGETQYF
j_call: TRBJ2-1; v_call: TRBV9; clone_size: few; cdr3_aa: CASSVGLAVNEQFF
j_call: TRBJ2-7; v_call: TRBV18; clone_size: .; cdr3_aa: CASSPGGSTVYEQYF
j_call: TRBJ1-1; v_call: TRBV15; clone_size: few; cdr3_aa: CATSIRFPRTEAFF
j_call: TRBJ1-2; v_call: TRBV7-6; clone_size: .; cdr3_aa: CASRTGTTADYTF
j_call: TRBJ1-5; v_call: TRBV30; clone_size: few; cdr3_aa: CAWTSGQGAGQPQHF
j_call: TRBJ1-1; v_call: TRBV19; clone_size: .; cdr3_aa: CASSPQGVATEAFF